A selection of T cell receptor beta chains follows, all from one sample in a study of blood T cell repertoires in COVID-19. Clones were read by immunoSEQ multiplex PCR, and TCRdb kept only the in-frame ones, dropping some. The sample lists 40,000 to 55,000 clones; 88% were seen once. The specimen sequenced was peripheral blood. These receptors were collected from a man aged 50 or older with active COVID-19. Both conserved end residues are part of each CDR3. A D gene is named only where the DNA matches it firmly. Part of the rows lack a size; the others show once, few, many or a class for expanded clones.

v_call: TRBV10-2
d_call: -
clone_size: -
j_call: TRBJ1-3
cdr3_nt: TGCGCCAGCAGTGATCCAGGGGCGAGCTCTGGAAACACCATATATTTT
cdr3_aa: CASSDPGASSGNTIYF

v_call: TRBV29-1
d_call: TRBD1
clone_size: -
j_call: TRBJ1-2
cdr3_nt: TGCAGCGTGGGCCGGGACAGGGACGGCTACACCTTC
cdr3_aa: CSVGRDRDGYTF

v_call: TRBV2
d_call: TRBD1
clone_size: once
j_call: TRBJ2-1
cdr3_nt: TGTGCCAGCAGTGAAGAAACAGGGGACACCTACAATGAGCAGTTCTTC
cdr3_aa: CASSEETGDTYNEQFF

v_call: TRBV12-5
d_call: -
clone_size: -
j_call: TRBJ1-1
cdr3_nt: TGTGCTAGTGGTCGGACATTCCCGAACACTGAAGCTTTCTTT
cdr3_aa: CASGRTFPNTEAFF

v_call: TRBV6-1
d_call: TRBD1
clone_size: -
j_call: TRBJ2-7
cdr3_nt: TGTGCCAGCAGTGGACGGTGGGACAGACGCTCCTACGAGCAGTACTTC
cdr3_aa: CASSGRWDRRSYEQYF

v_call: TRBV9
d_call: TRBD2
clone_size: -
j_call: TRBJ2-2
cdr3_nt: TGTGCCAGCAGCGTAGCTAGGACTAGGAACACCGGGGAGCTGTTTTTT
cdr3_aa: CASSVARTRNTGELFF

v_call: TRBV7-3
d_call: TRBD2
clone_size: -
j_call: TRBJ2-1
cdr3_nt: TGTGCCAGCAGCCCAATCCTAGCGGGAGGATACAATGAGCAGTTCTTC
cdr3_aa: CASSPILAGGYNEQFF

v_call: TRBV5-4
d_call: TRBD1
clone_size: once
j_call: TRBJ1-2
cdr3_nt: TGTGCCAGCAGCTTGGATAGACAGGGGGCGATCCCCTATGGCTACACCTTC
cdr3_aa: CASSLDRQGAIPYGYTF

v_call: TRBV10-1
d_call: -
clone_size: -
j_call: TRBJ2-1
cdr3_nt: TGCGCCAGCAGTGAGAGCGGGCCCAATGAGCAGTTCTTC
cdr3_aa: CASSESGPNEQFF

v_call: TRBV18
d_call: TRBD1
clone_size: -
j_call: TRBJ1-2
cdr3_nt: TGTGCCAGCTCCAAGGGGGCAAGCCCGGATGGCTACACCTTC
cdr3_aa: CASSKGASPDGYTF

v_call: TRBV7-9
d_call: TRBD2
clone_size: -
j_call: TRBJ2-1
cdr3_nt: TGTGCCAGCAGCCCAGGGGGACTAGCGGGACCCGAGGGATGGAATGAGCAGTTCTTC
cdr3_aa: CASSPGGLAGPEGWNEQFF

v_call: TRBV9
d_call: TRBD2
clone_size: -
j_call: TRBJ2-3
cdr3_nt: TGTGCCAGCAGTCCCGGACTAGCGGGTAGCACAGATACGCAGTATTTT
cdr3_aa: CASSPGLAGSTDTQYF

v_call: TRBV28
d_call: -
clone_size: -
j_call: TRBJ1-4
cdr3_nt: TGTGCCAGCAGTATAACAGGGTTTGAAAAACTGTTTTTT
cdr3_aa: CASSITGFEKLFF

v_call: TRBV11-3
d_call: -
clone_size: -
j_call: TRBJ1-2
cdr3_nt: TGTGCCAGCAGCTTAGATCGCCAGAATGGCTACACCTTC
cdr3_aa: CASSLDRQNGYTF

v_call: TRBV4-3
d_call: TRBD2
clone_size: once
j_call: TRBJ2-5
cdr3_nt: TGCGCCAGCAGCCAAGATCTTTTCGGTGGTAGACTAGCGGGGGCCCGGGAGACCCAGTACTTC
cdr3_aa: CASSQDLFGGRLAGARETQYF

v_call: TRBV16
d_call: -
clone_size: few
j_call: TRBJ1-1
cdr3_nt: TGTGCCAGCAGCCAATACGGTATCAATGCTGAAGCTTTCTTT
cdr3_aa: CASSQYGINAEAFF

v_call: TRBV28
d_call: TRBD1
clone_size: -
j_call: TRBJ2-2
cdr3_nt: TGTGCCAGCAGTCTCAGGACAGGGACGACCGGGGAGCTGTTTTTT
cdr3_aa: CASSLRTGTTGELFF

v_call: TRBV5-1
d_call: -
clone_size: -
j_call: TRBJ1-4
cdr3_nt: TGCGCCAGCAGCTTGGAAAGACAGCCTAATGAAAAACTGTTTTTT
cdr3_aa: CASSLERQPNEKLFF

v_call: TRBV6-1
d_call: TRBD1
clone_size: -
j_call: TRBJ2-6
cdr3_nt: TGTGCCAGCAGTGAAAAAGGGACAGGCGCCTCTGGGGCCAACGTCCTGACTTTC
cdr3_aa: CASSEKGTGASGANVLTF

v_call: TRBV19
d_call: -
clone_size: -
j_call: TRBJ1-1
cdr3_nt: TGTGCCAGTAGTTGGGGCGGCACTGAAGCTTTCTTT
cdr3_aa: CASSWGGTEAFF

v_call: TRBV6-2/TRBV6-3
d_call: -
clone_size: -
j_call: TRBJ2-6
cdr3_nt: TGTGCCAGCAGCCCCGGGACATCTGGGGCCAACGTCCTGACTTTC
cdr3_aa: CASSPGTSGANVLTF

v_call: TRBV7-2
d_call: -
clone_size: -
j_call: TRBJ2-3
cdr3_nt: TGTGCCAGCAGCTTAACTGCAGGGACAGATACGCAGTATTTT
cdr3_aa: CASSLTAGTDTQYF

v_call: TRBV7-2
d_call: -
clone_size: -
j_call: TRBJ1-5
cdr3_nt: TGTGCCAGCAGCTTAGGGCGGGCGAGCAATCAGCCCCAGCATTTT
cdr3_aa: CASSLGRASNQPQHF

v_call: TRBV10-2
d_call: -
clone_size: -
j_call: TRBJ1-2
cdr3_nt: TGCGCCAGCAGTGATTCGAAGGAGCGCTATGGCTACACCTTC
cdr3_aa: CASSDSKERYGYTF

v_call: TRBV27
d_call: -
clone_size: -
j_call: TRBJ2-2
cdr3_nt: TGTGCCAGCAGTCAAACCTTGGGACTTAACACCGGGGAGCTGTTTTTT
cdr3_aa: CASSQTLGLNTGELFF

v_call: TRBV11-2
d_call: TRBD2
clone_size: few
j_call: TRBJ2-5
cdr3_nt: TGTGCCAGCAGCTTAGTGCGTAGCGGGACCTGGGAGACCCAGTACTTC
cdr3_aa: CASSLVRSGTWETQYF

v_call: TRBV19
d_call: -
clone_size: -
j_call: TRBJ1-3
cdr3_nt: TGTGCCAGTAGAACAGGGAACTCTGGAAACACCATATATTTT
cdr3_aa: CASRTGNSGNTIYF

v_call: TRBV4-2
d_call: TRBD1
clone_size: -
j_call: TRBJ1-4
cdr3_nt: TGTGCCAGCAGCCACTCGAGGGACAGGGGGCGGTGGACTAATGAAAAACTGTTTTTT
cdr3_aa: CASSHSRDRGRWTNEKLFF

v_call: TRBV12-5
d_call: -
clone_size: -
j_call: TRBJ2-3
cdr3_nt: TGTGCTAGTGGTTTGGGGGGACAGGGTCTGGGCGGGAGGAACTCAGATACGCAGTATTTT
cdr3_aa: CASGLGGQGLGGRNSDTQYF

v_call: TRBV7-3
d_call: -
clone_size: -
j_call: TRBJ1-6
cdr3_nt: TGTGCCAGCAGCCGCCGGGGAGGTGACTCACCCCTCCACTTT
cdr3_aa: CASSRRGGDSPLHF

v_call: TRBV6-4
d_call: -
clone_size: -
j_call: TRBJ2-2
cdr3_nt: TGTGCCAGCAGTGACTTCCGTGGGGAGCTGTTTTTT
cdr3_aa: CASSDFRGELFF

v_call: TRBV6-5
d_call: TRBD2
clone_size: -
j_call: TRBJ2-7
cdr3_nt: TGTGCCAGCAGTCAAATGCGGGGGGCCTACGAGCAGTACTTC
cdr3_aa: CASSQMRGAYEQYF

v_call: TRBV7-3
d_call: -
clone_size: -
j_call: TRBJ2-1
cdr3_nt: TGTGCCAGCAGCTTAGGCCAGGGGAGCTACAATGAGCAGTTCTTC
cdr3_aa: CASSLGQGSYNEQFF

v_call: TRBV5-1
d_call: -
clone_size: -
j_call: TRBJ2-7
cdr3_nt: TGCGCCAGCAGCCAATCGGACATCCGCTACGAGCAGTACTTC
cdr3_aa: CASSQSDIRYEQYF

v_call: TRBV2
d_call: -
clone_size: -
j_call: TRBJ2-2
cdr3_nt: TGTGCCAGCTGGAGGGGTGACGGGGAGCTGTTTTTT
cdr3_aa: CASWRGDGELFF

v_call: TRBV11-2
d_call: -
clone_size: -
j_call: TRBJ1-3
cdr3_nt: TGTGCCAGCACCGCCGGGGAGGGTGGAAACACCATATATTTT
cdr3_aa: CASTAGEGGNTIYF

v_call: TRBV19
d_call: -
clone_size: once
j_call: TRBJ2-1
cdr3_nt: TGTGCCCTAAGGAGTCCGGCGGGTGGGTTGAACAATGAGCAGTTCTTC
cdr3_aa: CALRSPAGGLNNEQFF

v_call: TRBV6-5
d_call: -
clone_size: -
j_call: TRBJ1-2
cdr3_nt: TGTGCCAGCAGTTATGGTGGGCTCGGCTATGGCTACACCTTC
cdr3_aa: CASSYGGLGYGYTF

v_call: TRBV7-9
d_call: TRBD1
clone_size: -
j_call: TRBJ1-5
cdr3_nt: TGTGCCAGCAGCCTAGGACAGGGGGGGAGGGAGCCCCAGCATTTT
cdr3_aa: CASSLGQGGREPQHF

v_call: TRBV5-5
d_call: TRBD1
clone_size: -
j_call: TRBJ1-2
cdr3_nt: TGTGCCAGCAGCGGCCGGGACAGGGGGCTTTCCAATGACGGCTACACCTTC
cdr3_aa: CASSGRDRGLSNDGYTF